The next 19 T cell receptor beta chains were all read from a single sample in a study of blood T cell repertoires in COVID-19. Assay: immunoSEQ multiplex PCR; the TCRdb copy retains only in-frame clones and omits some. The table records more than 85,000 clones, roughly 84% of them present only once. The sample taken for sequencing was peripheral blood. All receptors come from a woman aged 50 to 60 with acute or convalescent COVID-19.

The sample holds a few counts of this clone. V is TRBV19 and J is TRBJ1-1; D is possibly TRBD1 (5 bases). Trimming removed 3 bases from V and 3 bases from J, with 11 bases in between. CDR3 length equals 14 residues. Germline CDR1 reads LNHDA; CDR2 reads SQIVND (reference sequence). The CDR3: CASSMGQGYTEAFF. Written as DNA, the CDR3 is TGTGCCAGTAGTATGGGTCAGGGCTACACTGAAGCTTTCTTT.

This chain joins TRBV20-1 and TRBJ1-1, with TRBD1 identical over 9 bases. Germline-derived CDR1 and CDR2 are DFQATT and SNEGSKA (reference sequence). This CDR3 is 11 amino acids long. V lost 1 base, J lost 10 bases, and 1 base stayed unmatched. The CDR3: CSARADRGAFF. The CDR3 DNA reads TGCAGTGCTAGAGCGGACAGGGGAGCTTTCTTT.

The rearrangement joins TRBV10-2 to TRBJ2-2; D is uncertain. The CDR3 is 14 amino acids. Germline CDR1 is WSHSY and CDR2 is SAAADI. Trimming stripped 2 bases from V and 0 bases from J, with 4 bases between. The CDR3 DNA sequence: TGCGCCAGCAGTGAGCGGTCGAACACCGGGGAGCTGTTTTTT. Its translation: CASSERSNTGELFF.

This clone was seen only once. The chain couples TRBV5-1 to TRBJ1-4; 7 bases match TRBD1. This CDR3 contains 14 residues. Germline assignment: CDR1 SGHRS and CDR2 YFSETQ. V lost 4 bases and J lost 7; bases outside the gene matches: 7. The CDR3 coding sequence is TGCGCCAGCAGCCGACAGGGAAATACTGAAAAACTGTTTTTT. This gives the protein CASSRQGNTEKLFF.

The rearrangement uses TRBV19 and TRBJ2-5; tentative D call: TRBD2 (6 bases). The CDR3 runs 13 residues. Trimming pared 9 bases from V and 1 base from J, leaving 12 bases between. Per the germline V gene, CDR1 is LNHDA and CDR2 is SQIVND (reference sequence). This CDR3 is CASGSIPQETQYF. CDR3 DNA: TGTGCCAGCGGGAGTATCCCCCAAGAGACCCAGTACTTC.

This clone was recorded once. The chain joins TRBV7-9 to TRBJ2-5, with TRBD2 identical over 8 bases. The CDR3 has 14 amino acids. Germline loops: CDR1 SEHNR, CDR2 FQNEAQ (reference sequence). Trimming took 4 bases from V and 5 from J; bases not matched to a gene: 6. The CDR3, as DNA: TGTGCCAGCAGCTCAAGCGGGGGCGGGGAGACCCAGTACTTC. Translation gives CASSSSGGGETQYF. Using reference TRBV7-9 and TRBJ2-5 for the parts outside the CDR3, the full variable domain is DTGVSQNPRHKITKRGQNVTFRCDPISEHNRLYWYRQTLGQGPEFLTYFQNEAQLEKSRLLSDRFSAERPKGSFSTLEIQRTEQGDSAMYLCASSSSGGGETQYFGPGTRLLVL.

V gene TRBV12-3 or TRBV12-4 combines with J gene TRBJ2-1, with D possibly being TRBD1 (5 bases). The V gene lost 2 bases and the J gene lost 8 bases, with 7 bases spanning the gap. The CDR3 totals 12 residues. The CDR3 spells CASSLKGDEQFF. The CDR3 nucleotides are TGTGCCAGCAGTTTAAAAGGGGATGAGCAGTTCTTC.

J is TRBJ2-3 and V is TRBV3-1 (or the pseudogene TRBV3-2), with a tentative D call TRBD1 (6 bases). CDR3 size: 13 residues. V was shortened by 11 bases and J by 0 bases, with 12 bases between the two germline ends. The germline V gene has CDR1 LGHDT and CDR2 YNNKEL (reference sequence). CDR3 in DNA: TGTGCCGCCGGGACACCGAGCACAGATACGCAGTATTTT. It codes for CAAGTPSTDTQYF.

The genes are TRBV19 and TRBJ2-1, with D hard to call. This CDR3 spans 14 amino acids. Germline V gene sequence: CDR1 LNHDA, CDR2 SQIVND (reference sequence). Trimming cost V 3 bases and J 6 bases, with 12 bases left between them. The CDR3: CASSMERSVNEQFF. The CDR3 DNA reads as TGTGCCAGTAGTATGGAGCGTTCGGTCAATGAGCAGTTCTTC.

This clone was seen only once. The rearrangement uses TRBV9 and TRBJ2-2; perhaps TRBD1 as D (5 bases). The V gene's germline CDR1 is SGDLS and CDR2 YYNGEE. This CDR3 is 18 amino acids long. The V end was cut by 0 bases, the J end by 5 bases, with 20 bases between. In DNA, the CDR3 is TGTGCCAGCAGCGTAGAGGACACCCTCCCCCGTGGGACCGGGGAGCTGTTTTTT. Encoded protein: CASSVEDTLPRGTGELFF.

The count of this clone is one. The chain joins TRBV18 to TRBJ1-1; TRBD1 might be the D (5 bases). The CDR3 has 14 residues. The germline gives CDR1 KGHSH, CDR2 LQKENI. Trimming pared 3 bases from V and 5 bases from J, leaving 13 bases between. The CDR3 here is CASSPTTETTEAFF. Written as DNA, the CDR3 is TGTGCCAGCTCACCCACGACAGAAACAACTGAAGCTTTCTTT.

J is TRBJ1-1 and V is TRBV6-5; TRBD1 might be the D (5 bases). Trimming took off 8 bases at V and 5 bases at J, with 15 bases between the two ends. The germline CDR1 and CDR2 sequences are MNHEY and SVGAGI. CDR3 length: 13 residues. CDR3 sequence: CASSGFSSTEAFF. Here the CDR3 DNA reads TGTGCCAGCTCAGGGTTCAGCTCGACTGAAGCTTTCTTT.

The CDR3 region has the DNA TGCGCCAGCAGTGGTTCTTTGGCAGGGGATGCTTTCTTT. Amino acid sequence: CASSGSLAGDAFF. This rearrangement joins TRBV10-1 to TRBJ1-1; weak D call: TRBD1 (6 bases). There are 13 residues in the CDR3. The V and J ends lost 4 bases and 11 bases respectively, with 17 bases between them. CDR1 and CDR2 (germline): WNHNN, SYGVQD (reference sequence).

The gene calls are TRBV5-6 and TRBJ2-3; TRBD1 matches 7 bases. The CDR3 extends over 14 amino acids. Germline CDR1 reads SGHDT; CDR2 reads YYEEEE. The V and J ends lost 0 bases and 5 bases, in that order; junction bases with no gene match: 3. The CDR3 region has the DNA TGTGCCAGCAGCTTGGACGACAGGGAAGATACGCAGTATTTT. Translating it yields CASSLDDREDTQYF.

The chain employs TRBV3-1 (or the pseudogene TRBV3-2) and TRBJ2-3; TRBD2 aligns across 9 bases. Germline loops: CDR1 LGHDT, CDR2 YNNKEL (reference sequence). Germline trimming cut 11 bases from V and 5 bases from J; bases unmatched to any gene: 11. The CDR3 length is 14 residues. CDR3 loop: CASDRAGGQDTQYF. CDR3 DNA: TGTGCCTCGGACCGGGCGGGGGGGCAAGATACGCAGTATTTT.

The rearrangement links TRBV6-6 to TRBJ2-6; D gene unclear. CDR3 length equals 16 residues. The V end lost 0 bases, the J end lost 0 bases, and 6 bases lay between the germline ends. From germline, CDR1 is MNHNY and CDR2 SVGAGI (reference sequence). CDR3 bases: TGTGCCAGCAGTTACTCAGAGGTCTCTGGGGCCAACGTCCTGACTTTC. Translating it yields CASSYSEVSGANVLTF.

The rearrangement joins TRBV30 to TRBJ2-3; D not resolved. Trimming took off 8 bases at V and 4 bases at J, with 19 bases between the two ends. CDR1 GTSNPN and CDR2 SVGIG come from the germline V gene (reference sequence). The CDR3 totals 14 residues. CDR3 sequence: CATLSPANADTQYF. As DNA, the CDR3 is TGTGCCACCCTTAGCCCAGCGAACGCAGATACGCAGTATTTT.

The genes are TRBV9 and TRBJ1-1; D may be TRBD1 (5 bases). Germline loops: CDR1 SGDLS, CDR2 YYNGEE. The CDR3 sequence is 15 residues long. V lost 4 bases and J lost 1, with 14 bases in between. CDR3 in DNA: TGTGCCAGCAGCCCTAGTGGGGCGGCGAACACTGAAGCTTTCTTT. This sequence encodes CASSPSGAANTEAFF.

V usage is TRBV5-1 and J usage is TRBJ1-2; a weak D match, TRBD1 (5 bases). This CDR3 is 15 amino acids long. Between the trimmed V and J ends, which lost 3 bases and 5 bases, there was a span of 17 bases. The V gene's germline CDR1 is SGHRS and CDR2 YFSETQ. CDR3 protein: CASSSRQSDLYGYTF. CDR3 nucleotide sequence: TGCGCCAGCAGCTCCAGACAGAGCGATTTATATGGCTACACCTTC.